Shown below are 21 T cell receptor beta chains from a single sample sequenced in a study of T cell responses to AZD1222 COVID-19 vaccine. Clones were sequenced by immunoSEQ multiplex PCR, and TCRdb holds only the in-frame ones, with some missing. The table lists some 180,000 clones, around 90% of them singletons. The sequencing used peripheral blood, collected 28 days after the second AZD1222 dose. Every receptor here comes from an adult who received the AZD1222 COVID-19 vaccine.

The CDR3 coding sequence is TGTGCCAGCAGCTCAATCCGACAGCGAGTCTATGGCTACACCTTC. Translation gives CASSSIRQRVYGYTF. This chain connects TRBV11-2 to TRBJ1-2; maybe TRBD1 (5 bases). Germline assignment: CDR1 SGHAT and CDR2 FQNNGV. Trimming cost V 4 bases and J 4 bases, with 16 bases left between them. The length of the CDR3 is 15 residues.

The genes are TRBV7-9 and TRBJ1-1; D uncertain. V lost 0 bases, J lost 1 base, and 6 bases lay in between. The CDR3 has 14 residues. The germline V gene encodes CDR1 SEHNR and CDR2 FQNEAQ (reference sequence). CDR3 DNA: TGTGCCAGCAGCTTAGCCCTTAAGAACACTGAAGCTTTCTTT. Translation gives CASSLALKNTEAFF.

The chain combines TRBV5-1 with TRBJ1-4, with 8 bases fitting TRBD1. After removal of 2 bases from V and 7 bases from J, the junction contained 7 bases not matched to a gene. CDR1 SGHRS and CDR2 YFSETQ come from the germline V gene. This CDR3 is 15 amino acids long. CDR3 residues: CASSLSLQGGEKLFF. CDR3 in DNA: TGCGCCAGCAGCTTAAGTTTACAGGGGGGTGAAAAACTGTTTTTT.

The chain employs TRBV12-5 and TRBJ1-6; D is possibly TRBD1 (5 bases). Trimming removed 0 bases at V and 3 bases at J, with 15 bases between. This CDR3 region has 18 residues. CDR1 is LGHNT and CDR2 is FRNRAP in the germline V gene. CDR3 sequence: CASGLVLGDSNYNSPLHF. The CDR3 region has the DNA TGTGCTAGTGGTTTGGTACTGGGAGACAGCAACTATAATTCACCCCTCCACTTT.

The chain joins TRBV5-8 to TRBJ2-2, with D perhaps matching TRBD1 (6 bases). The germline V gene encodes CDR1 SGHTS and CDR2 YDEGEE. Trimming left V 2 bases short and J 2 bases short, with 13 bases between. CDR3 length: 16 residues. The CDR3, as DNA: TGTGCCAGCAGCTTCCGGACAGAGTCAAACACCGGGGAGCTGTTTTTT. Amino acids: CASSFRTESNTGELFF.

This sequence joins TRBV19 and TRBJ2-5; D perhaps matches TRBD2 (6 bases). The V end was cut by 5 bases, the J end by 3 bases, with 25 bases between. Per the germline V gene, CDR1 is LNHDA and CDR2 is SQIVND (reference sequence). CDR3 length equals 18 residues. The CDR3 nucleotides read TGTGCCAGTAGTTACTCACCGGGACTCTCCAGGAAAAAAGAGACCCAGTACTTC. Its protein product is CASSYSPGLSRKKETQYF.

The chain employs TRBV7-2 and TRBJ2-1, with 9 bases aligning to TRBD1. There are 16 residues in the CDR3. Trimming at V came to 1 base and at J to 4 bases, leaving 5 bases not matched to a gene. Germline CDR1 SGHTA, CDR2 FQGNSA. In nucleotides, the CDR3 is TGTGCCAGCAGCTTAGAGGGGACAGGGCAATACAATGAGCAGTTCTTC. This encodes CASSLEGTGQYNEQFF.

The sample holds a few counts of this clone. The chain recombines TRBV5-1 with TRBJ2-5, with TRBD1 as a possible D gene (5 bases). Trimming left V 3 bases short and J 5 bases short, with 17 bases between. This CDR3 is built from 15 residues. Looked up from germline, CDR1 is SGHRS and CDR2 is YFSETQ. CDR3 DNA sequence: TGCGCCAGCAGCTCCCCGGGCAGGGTCGGGGAGACCCAGTACTTC. This codes for CASSSPGRVGETQYF.

This clone has just a few counts. This sequence joins TRBV7-9 and TRBJ2-7; 9 bases agree with TRBD2. V gave up 2 bases and J gave up 2 bases; unmatched junction bases: 10. The CDR3 runs to 17 residues. Germline V gives CDR1 SEHNR, CDR2 FQNEAQ (reference sequence). The CDR3, as DNA: TGTGCCAGCAGCTTAAATAGCGGGGGCCATTTAACCTACGAGCAGTACTTC. It yields the protein CASSLNSGGHLTYEQYF.

The rearrangement joins TRBV4-2 to TRBJ2-1; D tentatively reads TRBD1 or TRBD2 (5 bases each). The V gene's germline CDR1 is LGHNA and CDR2 YNFKEQ. The CDR3 totals 18 residues. Trimming pared 0 bases from V and 10 bases from J, leaving 25 bases between. CDR3 in DNA: TGTGCCAGCAGCCAAGATCGGGGACCCGGACGAAAAGCCAGCGAGCAGTTCTTC. Its protein product is CASSQDRGPGRKASEQFF.

The genes are TRBV29-1 and TRBJ1-2, with D tentatively TRBD1 (5 bases). The V gene lost 2 bases and the J gene lost 2 bases, with 21 bases spanning the gap. This CDR3 is 17 amino acids long. In germline, CDR1 is SQVTM, CDR2 ANQGSEA. In DNA form, the CDR3 reads TGCAGCGTTGAATTGCCCTTTGGTGGGGGTACCAACTATGGCTACACCTTC. It codes for CSVELPFGGGTNYGYTF.

The chain employs TRBV19 and TRBJ1-5; D gene uncertain. Germline-derived CDR1 and CDR2 are LNHDA and SQIVND (reference sequence). Trimming pared 3 bases from V and 2 bases from J, leaving 11 bases between. CDR3 size: 15 residues. The CDR3 loop reads CASSIFGEGNQPQHF. The DNA for the CDR3 is TGTGCCAGTAGTATCTTCGGGGAGGGCAATCAGCCCCAGCATTTT.

The gene calls are TRBV27 and TRBJ2-1; D not resolved. The V end lost 5 bases, the J end lost 7 bases, and 18 bases lay between the germline ends. Per the germline V gene, CDR1 is MNHEY and CDR2 is SMNVEV (reference sequence). The CDR3 length is 15 residues. CDR3 in amino acids: CASSGRALSLNEQFF. The CDR3 DNA sequence: TGTGCCAGCAGTGGTAGGGCGCTCTCACTAAATGAGCAGTTCTTC.

This chain links TRBV12-5 with TRBJ1-1, with D uncertain. CDR3 length: 11 residues. V shed 1 base and J shed 5 bases, with 2 bases lying between them. Germline V gene lookup returns CDR1 LGHNT and CDR2 FRNRAP. CDR3 amino acids: CASGLATEAFF. Here the CDR3 DNA reads TGTGCTAGTGGTTTGGCTACTGAAGCTTTCTTT.

The chain recombines TRBV3-1 (or the pseudogene TRBV3-2) with TRBJ2-7; D assignment may be TRBD1 or TRBD2 (6 bases each). Germline lookup yields CDR1 LGHDT and CDR2 YNNKEL (reference sequence). The CDR3 has 14 residues. V lost 3 bases to trimming and J lost 3 bases, with 12 bases between them. Here the CDR3 reads CASSHPGGHYEQYF. The CDR3 coding sequence is TGTGCCAGCAGCCACCCCGGGGGACACTACGAGCAGTACTTC.

V gene TRBV6-5 combines with J gene TRBJ1-2; tentative D call: TRBD1 (6 bases). The CDR3 contains 15 residues. CDR1 and CDR2 from the germline V gene are MNHEY and SVGAGI. Trimming cost V 6 bases and J 3 bases, with 17 bases left between them. CDR3 loop: CASRQGPGRHYGYTF. The DNA for the CDR3 is TGTGCCAGCAGACAGGGACCTGGGCGTCACTATGGCTACACCTTC.

The rearrangement joins TRBV4-1 to TRBJ2-7; 9 bases match TRBD1. This CDR3 is built from 15 residues. Germline CDR1 and CDR2: MGHRA and YSYEKL. With 2 bases clipped from V and 5 bases from J, the junction kept 7 bases outside the gene matches. The CDR3 coding sequence is TGCGCCAGCAGCCAACCGGGACAGGGTAGGGACGAGCAGTACTTC. Protein: CASSQPGQGRDEQYF.

This sequence joins TRBV10-3 and TRBJ2-2, with TRBD1 matching 9 bases. The CDR3 runs to 14 residues. The V gene's germline CDR1 is ENHRY and CDR2 SYGVKD. Trimming at V came to 9 bases and at J to 5 bases, leaving 7 bases not matched to a gene. CDR3 DNA: TGTGCCATAGGGACCGGGACAGGGACCGGGGAGCTGTTTTTT. This gives the protein CAIGTGTGTGELFF.

The chain couples TRBV6-5 to TRBJ2-2; the D is unclear. The CDR3 is 13 amino acids. Germline CDR1 reads MNHEY; CDR2 reads SVGAGI. The germline V and J ends were trimmed by 0 bases and 5 bases, with 4 bases remaining between them. The chain's CDR3 is CASSYSTTGELFF. The DNA of the CDR3 is TGTGCCAGCAGTTACTCTACTACCGGGGAGCTGTTTTTT.

The rearrangement joins TRBV11-2 to TRBJ1-2, with no clear D. The CDR3 is made up of 13 amino acids. V was cut by 0 bases and J by 5 bases, with 7 bases left in between. Germline CDR1 and CDR2: SGHAT and FQNNGV. The CDR3: CASSLDGGYGYTF. CDR3 bases: TGTGCCAGCAGCTTAGATGGCGGGTATGGCTACACCTTC.

This rearrangement joins TRBV29-1 to TRBJ1-6; D perhaps matches TRBD1 (5 bases). The germline gives CDR1 SQVTM, CDR2 ANQGSEA. The CDR3 contains 15 residues. V gave up 6 bases and J gave up 0 bases, with 12 bases separating them. The CDR3 sequence is CSVQDSSSYNSPLHF. Here the CDR3 DNA reads TGCAGCGTCCAAGACAGCAGCTCCTATAATTCACCCCTCCACTTT.